This T cell receptor (beta chain) was sequenced for a study of blood T cell repertoires in COVID-19. As for the study in general: The samples span acute and convalescent COVID-19 from the United States, Italy and Spain. Nucleic acid was either cDNA or gDNA, and it came from T cells, B-cell-depleted T cells, or PBMCs.

Points on this clone: A junction boundary mismatches the germline segment, possibly from a read error.

Here immunoSEQ multiplex PCR was the method, and the copy in TCRdb shows in-frame clones only, minus some. Here the sample spans hundreds of thousands of clones, roughly 85% being singletons. The CDR3 spans 15 residues. Per the germline V gene, CDR1 is LNHDA and CDR2 is SQIVND (reference sequence). Individuals drawn from around 25 US areas were about 18 to 89 years old. Clinical history reported by participants formed the basis on which cohorts were assigned. Sequencing input: PBMCs or T cells enriched from blood (not recorded which). This TCR derives from a woman between 50 and 59 years old who had been exposed to COVID-19. This chain uses TRBV19 with TRBJ1-4; 8 bases fit TRBD1. The CDR3 bases are TGTGCCAGTAGTGTCGGGACAGGCCAAAATGAAAAACTGCTTTTT. It codes for CASSVGTGQNEKLLF.